The 14 T cell receptor beta chains in this list originate from one sample, sequenced in a study of early T cells in non-severe SARS-CoV-2 infection. MiXCR, run by TCRdb on the 5' RACE reads, gives a single entry per CDR3 protein. The table lists about 61,000 distinct CDR3 sequences, 10% to 14% of them singletons. Input material: whole blood. These receptors were collected from an adult who was a healthcare worker with PCR-confirmed SARS-CoV-2 infection or an uninfected control (not recorded which).

This clonotype was detected many times. This sequence joins TRBV9 and TRBJ2-1; 13 bases map to TRBD2. The germline V gene encodes CDR1 SGDLS and CDR2 YYNGEE. Unmatched junction bases numbered 7, after V lost 0 bases and J lost 7 bases. CDR3 length: 17 amino acids. The CDR3 DNA follows: TGTGCCAGCAGCGTAGACTCCACGGGACTAGCGGGGAATGAGCAGTTCTTC. Translated: CASSVDSTGLAGNEQFF. Looking up the rest from reference TRBV9 and TRBJ2-1 gives the full variable domain: DSGVTQTPKHLITATGQRVTLRCSPRSGDLSVYWYQQSLDQGLQFLIQYYNGEERAKGNILERFSAQQFPDLHSELNLSSLELGDSALYFCASSVDSTGLAGNEQFFGPGTRLTVL.

CDR3 DNA: TGTGCCAGCAGTCTGAGGATCGGACTAGCGGGGCCTGGGAATGAGCAGTTCTTC. It yields the protein CASSLRIGLAGPGNEQFF. This chain links TRBV12-3 or TRBV12-4 with TRBJ2-1; TRBD2 matches at 12 bases. The CDR3 sequence is 18 residues long. V was clipped by 5 bases and J by 7 bases; unmatched bases: 15.

This clonotype has a handful of counts. The V and J genes are TRBV12-5 and TRBJ1-6; 7 bases agree with TRBD1. The germline gives CDR1 LGHNT, CDR2 FRNRAP. The CDR3 consists of 14 residues. The V segment lost 3 bases and the J segment 5 bases; nucleotides outside the gene matches: 1. The CDR3 DNA reads TGTGCTAGTGGTTTCGGGACAGATAATTCACCCCTCCACTTT. Its translation: CASGFGTDNSPLHF.

This clonotype was observed many times. The chain is built from TRBV6-5 and TRBJ2-6, with D perhaps matching TRBD2 (6 bases). The CDR3 runs to 16 residues. Trimming pared 0 bases from V and 1 base from J, leaving 7 bases between. Germline V CDR1 and CDR2: MNHEY, SVGAGI. CDR3 DNA sequence: TGTGCCAGCAGTTACTCTGCGGGATCTGGGGCCAACGTCCTGACTTTC. Its protein product is CASSYSAGSGANVLTF.

This rearrangement joins TRBV2 to TRBJ2-3; no reliable D call. This CDR3 has 13 amino acids. The germline gives CDR1 SNHLY, CDR2 FYNNEI. Trimming cost V 6 bases and J 1 base, with 8 bases left between them. The CDR3 DNA follows: TGTGCCAGCAGGCGTGGGGGCACAGATACGCAGTATTTT. Its translation is CASRRGGTDTQYF.

The table lists this clonotype with many counts. The junction and the germline gene differ at one end; a read error may be behind it. The gene calls are TRBV5-1 and TRBJ2-5, with 7 positions matching TRBD2. Germline lookup yields CDR1 SGHRS and CDR2 YFSETQ. This CDR3 is built from 13 residues. CDR3 sequence: CASSPGLQETQYF. CDR3 in DNA: TGTGCCAGCAGCCCGGGACTACAAGAGACCCAGTACTTC.

This clonotype was seen a handful of times. This rearrangement joins TRBV24-1 to TRBJ1-1; unclear D gene. Trimming cost V 12 bases and J 8 bases, with 12 bases left between them. The CDR3 totals 10 residues. Germline assignment: CDR1 KGHDR and CDR2 SFDVKD. CDR3 residues: CAPGAAEAFF. CDR3 nucleotide sequence: TGTGCCCCTGGAGCAGCGGAAGCTTTCTTT.

This clonotype was detected ten times or more. V and J are TRBV11-2 and TRBJ2-5; 9 bases agree with TRBD2. From germline, CDR1 is SGHAT and CDR2 FQNNGV. The CDR3 sequence is 16 residues long. The ends lost 1 base at V and 1 base at J; junction bases unmatched: 4. In DNA, the CDR3 is TGTGCCAGCAGCTTAGTGTCTAGCGGGATCCAAGAGACCCAGTACTTC. This translates into CASSLVSSGIQETQYF.

This clonotype was detected only a few times. The genes are TRBV7-3 and TRBJ2-5; 9 bases agree with TRBD1. The CDR3 loop spans 15 amino acids. In germline, CDR1 is SGHTA, CDR2 FQGTGA. J lost 9 bases, V lost 5 bases, and 13 bases had no gene match. For the CDR3, the DNA is TGTGCCAGCAGCATGGGGCCGGGACAGGGAGGCTCCCAGTACTTC. This codes for CASSMGPGQGGSQYF.

This clonotype was seen many times. The chain has TRBV5-1 and TRBJ2-3, with 7 bases identical to TRBD1. Germline trimming cut 6 bases from V and 0 bases from J; bases unmatched to any gene: 4. Germline V gene data show CDR1 as SGHRS and CDR2 as YFSETQ. The CDR3 runs to 14 residues. The CDR3 DNA follows: TGCGCCAGCACCACGGACAGGAGCACAGATACGCAGTATTTT. This gives the protein CASTTDRSTDTQYF. The entire variable domain, with the rest obtained from reference TRBV5-1 and TRBJ2-3, is as follows: KAGVTQTPRYLIKTRGQQVTLSCSPISGHRSVSWYQQTPGQGLQFLFEYFSETQRNKGNFPGRFSGRQFSNSRSEMNVSTLELGDSALYLCASTTDRSTDTQYFGPGTRLTVL.

At least ten counts were recorded for this clonotype. The chain employs TRBV6-6 and TRBJ2-2, with 11 bases identical to TRBD1. The junction had 7 bases not matched to a gene; V was cut back by 6 bases and J by 4 bases. Looked up from germline, CDR1 is MNHNY and CDR2 is SVGAGI (reference sequence). The length of the CDR3 is 16 residues. The CDR3 loop reads CASRKDRGRFTGELFF. DNA of the CDR3: TGTGCCAGCAGAAAGGACAGGGGGCGCTTCACCGGGGAGCTGTTTTTT.

This sequence joins TRBV12-3 or TRBV12-4 and TRBJ1-6; 8 bases fit TRBD1. V dropped 6 bases and J dropped 10; count of bases not matched to a gene: 14. This CDR3 region has 16 residues. The CDR3 region has the DNA TGTGCCAGCAGCCCCGGGTGGACAGGGATTTACTCACCCCTCCACTTT. Residues: CASSPGWTGIYSPLHF.

This chain links TRBV7-2 with TRBJ2-6, with unresolved D. This CDR3 has 19 residues. Trimming removed 0 bases at V and 0 bases at J, with 15 bases between. Looked up from germline, CDR1 is SGHTA and CDR2 is FQGNSA. For the CDR3, the DNA is TGTGCCAGCAGCTTAGCGCGTCTATTCCTTAGCTCTGGGGCCAACGTCCTGACTTTC. It translates to CASSLARLFLSSGANVLTF.

The chain links TRBV12-3 or TRBV12-4 to TRBJ1-1, with 8 positions matching TRBD1. The CDR3 consists of 12 residues. Unmatched junction bases numbered 5, after V lost 3 bases and J lost 11 bases. Here the CDR3 reads CASSFQGQEAFF. For the CDR3, the DNA is TGTGCCAGCAGTTTCCAGGGACAGGAGGCTTTCTTT.